The rows below give T cell receptor beta chains drawn from one sample of a study of blood T cell repertoires in COVID-19. Some clones are missing from TCRdb's copy, which holds only in-frame ones; the method was immunoSEQ multiplex PCR. Of hundreds of thousands of clones in the sample, 85% to 90% were seen once. Sequencing was performed on peripheral blood. The receptors derive from a woman aged 45-59 years with COVID-19, enrolled during active disease. Both conserved end residues are part of each CDR3. A D gene is named only where the DNA matches it firmly. Rows may omit the clone size; those that give it use once, few, many or a size class.

TRBJ2-2	TRBV24-1	.	few	TGTGCCACCCTGACAGGACATAACACCGGGGAGCTGTTTTTT	CATLTGHNTGELFF
TRBJ2-7	TRBV11-3	.	.	TGTGCCAGCAGCTTAGATCCATGGCCTGAGGGACTCGACTACGAGCAGTACTTC	CASSLDPWPEGLDYEQYF
TRBJ2-1	TRBV5-1	.	.	TGCGCCAGCAGCTCCTCAACGGGTAGGAATGAGCAGTTCTTC	CASSSSTGRNEQFF
TRBJ1-2	TRBV19	.	once	TGTGCCAGTAGCACGGGGGATGGCTATGGCTACACCTTC	CASSTGDGYGYTF
TRBJ2-1	TRBV2	TRBD2	once	TGTGCCAGCAGTGGCTTTGGGGGAGGGCCGGTCTATGAGCAGTTCTTC	CASSGFGGGPVYEQFF
TRBJ1-2	TRBV18	TRBD1	.	TGTGCCAGCTCACCTCAAGACAGGGGCCTTGGCTACACCTTC	CASSPQDRGLGYTF
TRBJ2-1	TRBV6-6	TRBD1	.	TGTGCCAGCAGGGACCCGACAGGGGACAATGAGCAGTTCTTC	CASRDPTGDNEQFF
TRBJ1-5	TRBV15	.	.	TGTGCCACCAGCAGAGAGTTCGGTCAGCCCCAGCATTTT	CATSREFGQPQHF
TRBJ2-3	TRBV2	TRBD2	.	TGTGCCAGCAGTGGGGGACTAGCGGGAGGGCGGGGCACAGATACGCAGTATTTT	CASSGGLAGGRGTDTQYF
TRBJ2-1	TRBV29-1	TRBD2	.	TGCAGCGTTGTTCAGCGGGAGAGATACAATGAGCAGTTCTTC	CSVVQRERYNEQFF
TRBJ1-6	TRBV19	.	few	TGTGCCAGTAGTATATTCGAGGGGGATTCACCCCTCCACTTT	CASSIFEGDSPLHF
TRBJ2-1	TRBV11-2	.	.	TGTGCCAGCAGCACCTACCGGGACTCCAGCTCCTACAATGAGCAGTTCTTC	CASSTYRDSSSYNEQFF
TRBJ2-7	TRBV30	.	.	TGTGCCTGGTCCGGACATCACTACGAGCAGTACTTC	CAWSGHHYEQYF
TRBJ1-5	TRBV19	TRBD1	.	TGTGCCAGTAGTTACAGACAGGGCGGTAATCAGCCCCAGCATTTT	CASSYRQGGNQPQHF
TRBJ2-7	TRBV3-1/TRBV3-2	TRBD2	.	TGTGCCAGCACCCTAGCGGGAGAGGACGAGCAGTACTTC	CASTLAGEDEQYF
TRBJ1-5	TRBV3-1/TRBV3-2	.	.	TGTGCCAGCAGCGCTCGACAGGGCAATCAGCCCCAGCATTTT	CASSARQGNQPQHF
TRBJ2-5	TRBV19	TRBD2	.	TGTGCCAGTAGTATAAGCCCGGGACTAGCGGGAGTAGAGACCCAGTACTTC	CASSISPGLAGVETQYF
TRBJ2-7	TRBV18	.	.	TGTGCCAGCTCCCGCGGAGTGGCGGGCGAGCAGTACTTC	CASSRGVAGEQYF
TRBJ2-3	TRBV18	TRBD1	once	TGTGCCAGCTCGTCGAAAGGACAGGGGGTCACAGATACGCAGTATTTT	CASSSKGQGVTDTQYF
TRBJ1-2	TRBV19	.	.	TGTGCCAGTAGTATAGTAGGCCGCGACTTCTATGGCTACACCTTC	CASSIVGRDFYGYTF
TRBJ2-3	TRBV9	TRBD1	.	TGTGCCAGCAGCACTCGACAGGGGACAGATACGCAGTATTTT	CASSTRQGTDTQYF
TRBJ1-3	TRBV19	TRBD1	.	TGTGCCAGTACCATGGGAGCAGGGGGCTCTGGAAACACCATATATTTT	CASTMGAGGSGNTIYF
TRBJ2-2	TRBV7-9	.	once	TGTGCCAGCAGCAAAAGTCAAGTGAGCGGGGAGCTGTTTTTT	CASSKSQVSGELFF
TRBJ2-5	TRBV6-1	.	.	TGTGCCAGCAGTGAAGCCAACCAAGAGACCCAGTACTTC	CASSEANQETQYF
TRBJ2-1	TRBV2	TRBD2	.	TGTGCCAGCAGTGAAGAGGTAGCGGGAGGGCGTGGTGAGCAGTTCTTC	CASSEEVAGGRGEQFF
TRBJ2-2	TRBV18	.	once	TGTGCCAGCTCGCTTACATTGACCGGGGAGCTGTTTTTT	CASSLTLTGELFF
TRBJ1-5	TRBV24-1	TRBD1	.	TGTGCCACCAGTGATTCGGGTGGACAGGGGGATCAGCCCCAGCATTTT	CATSDSGGQGDQPQHF
TRBJ2-1	TRBV18	TRBD2	.	TGTGCCAGCTCACCCTACCGGGGTAGCGGGAGGGGTAGTGAGCAGTTCTTC	CASSPYRGSGRGSEQFF
TRBJ1-5	TRBV19	TRBD1	few	TGTGCCAGTTCGGGACAGGGCCTTTATAGCAATCAGCCCCAGCATTTT	CASSGQGLYSNQPQHF
TRBJ1-5	TRBV10-3	.	.	TGTGCCATCAGTGACAGGGGCTGGGCGAGCAATCAGCCCCAGCATTTT	CAISDRGWASNQPQHF
TRBJ1-5	TRBV27	.	once	TGTGCCAGCAGGTCGGGACAATTCAATCAGCCCCAGCATTTT	CASRSGQFNQPQHF
TRBJ1-5	TRBV24-1	.	few	TGTGCCACCAGTGAACGGGACTGGGGGCCCCAGCATTTT	CATSERDWGPQHF
TRBJ1-2	TRBV19	.	.	TGTGCCAGTACCCCGACAGGCTACTATGGCTACACCTTC	CASTPTGYYGYTF
TRBJ2-5	TRBV19	TRBD2	.	TGTGCCAGTAGTATGGGGTCTAGCGGGAGGATTGAGACCCAGTACTTC	CASSMGSSGRIETQYF
TRBJ1-2	TRBV7-9	.	.	TGTGCCAGCAAGGCAGGGAACTATGGCTACACCTTC	CASKAGNYGYTF
TRBJ2-7	TRBV3-1/TRBV3-2	TRBD2	once	TGTGCCAGCAGACTGACTAGCGGGAACTCCTACGAGCAGTACTTC	CASRLTSGNSYEQYF
TRBJ2-4	TRBV5-8	.	.	TGTGCCAGCAGCTTGTTATCGTCCAAAAACATTCAGTACTTC	CASSLLSSKNIQYF
TRBJ1-1	TRBV9	.	.	TGTGCCAGCAACCAGGGGCCCCTTGGATCGAACACTGAAGCTTTCTTT	CASNQGPLGSNTEAFF
TRBJ2-7	TRBV2	.	.	TGTGCCAGCACCCAAACCTACGAGCAGTACTTC	CASTQTYEQYF
TRBJ2-3	TRBV5-1	TRBD1	few	TGCGCCAGCAGCAAAGGGACAGGAGACACAGATACGCAGTATTTT	CASSKGTGDTDTQYF
TRBJ1-2	TRBV18	TRBD1	.	TGTGCCAGCTCCTACAGGGGGCCGGGCTATGGCTACACCTTC	CASSYRGPGYGYTF
TRBJ2-3	TRBV18	.	.	TGTGCCAGCTCCCGTCCGCGGGATCACACAGATACGCAGTATTTT	CASSRPRDHTDTQYF
TRBJ2-7	TRBV6-5	TRBD2	.	TGTGCCAGCATGCGCGGGAGCGTCTCCTACGAGCAGTACTTC	CASMRGSVSYEQYF
TRBJ2-1	TRBV24-1	TRBD1	.	TGTGCCACCCCCTCCTACAGGGGACCCTCCTACAATGAGCAGTTCTTC	CATPSYRGPSYNEQFF
TRBJ1-2	TRBV28	.	once	TGTGCCAGCAGTTTAGGGGGCGTCGAAGGATCCTACACCTTC	CASSLGGVEGSYTF
TRBJ1-6	TRBV23-1	.	.	TGCGCCAGCAGTCCCTCCGGGGTTCGATGCGCGTCACCCCTCCACTTT	CASSPSGVRCASPLHF
TRBJ1-1	TRBV30	.	.	TGTGCCTGGAGTGTACAGGACACTGAAGCTTTCTTT	CAWSVQDTEAFF
TRBJ2-7	TRBV6-5	TRBD1	.	TGTGCCAGCAGTTACTCGATAGGGGACAGGGGATACGAGCAGTACTTC	CASSYSIGDRGYEQYF
TRBJ2-5	TRBV5-1	.	.	TGCGCCAGCAGCTTGGGGGGGCAGGCAGAGACCCAGTACTTC	CASSLGGQAETQYF
TRBJ1-2	TRBV5-4	TRBD1	.	TGTGCCAGCAGCTTGGACGGGACAGTCTATGGCTACACCTTC	CASSLDGTVYGYTF